The rows below give T cell receptor beta chains drawn from one sample of a study of OX40 agonist ivuxolimab in advanced cancers. Produced via immunoSEQ multiplex PCR; TCRdb's table is partial and in-frame only. This table has about 62,000 clones, about 82% appearing once. This specimen consisted of CD4+ or CD8+ T cells sorted from blood, obtained in a trial of the OX40 agonist ivuxolimab. The receptors derive from an adult with an advanced solid tumor such as melanoma, head and neck, liver or kidney cancer. Both conserved end residues are part of each CDR3. The D gene is left open where the match is weak. Size is stated for part of the rows, as once, few or many counts, or as a class when the clone is expanded.

D: TRBD1; V: TRBV5-1; J: TRBJ2-3; size: few; CDR3: CASSPRTGGLLDTQYF; DNA: TGCGCCAGCAGCCCCCGGACAGGGGGCCTTTTGGATACGCAGTATTTT
D: TRBD2; V: TRBV29-1; J: TRBJ2-1; size: once; CDR3: CSVDYGSGRNEQFF; DNA: TGCAGCGTTGATTATGGTAGCGGGAGGAATGAGCAGTTCTTC
D: TRBD1; V: TRBV6-1; J: TRBJ2-2; size: few; CDR3: CASSEAGAGTGWTGELFF; DNA: TGTGCCAGCAGTGAAGCTGGGGCGGGGACAGGGTGGACCGGGGAGCTGTTTTTT
D: TRBD2; V: TRBV7-6; J: TRBJ2-3; size: -; CDR3: CASSLAASGKDTQYF; DNA: TGTGCCAGCAGCTTAGCTGCGAGCGGGAAGGATACGCAGTATTTT
D: -; V: TRBV27; J: TRBJ2-1; size: -; CDR3: CASSGSGGVGYNEQFF; DNA: TGTGCCAGCAGTGGCAGCGGAGGGGTTGGCTACAATGAGCAGTTCTTC
D: TRBD1; V: TRBV2; J: TRBJ2-2; size: -; CDR3: CASRGGDSWPGELFF; DNA: TGTGCCAGCAGGGGTGGGGACAGTTGGCCCGGGGAGCTGTTTTTT
D: -; V: TRBV7-8; J: TRBJ2-7; size: -; CDR3: CASSLEVGTYEQYF; DNA: TGTGCCAGCAGCTTAGAAGTAGGGACCTACGAGCAGTACTTC
D: -; V: TRBV19; J: TRBJ2-5; size: few; CDR3: CASTPGRQETQYF; DNA: TGTGCCAGTACCCCGGGCCGCCAAGAGACCCAGTACTTC
D: -; V: TRBV7-6; J: TRBJ2-7; size: -; CDR3: CASSLGLIYEQYF; DNA: TGTGCCAGCAGCTTAGGACTTATTTACGAGCAGTACTTC
D: TRBD1; V: TRBV7-9; J: TRBJ2-7; size: -; CDR3: CASSTGTGISYEQYF; DNA: TGTGCCAGCAGCACCGGGACAGGGATCTCCTACGAGCAGTACTTC
D: TRBD1; V: TRBV7-8; J: TRBJ1-4; size: -; CDR3: CASSFGDRDEKLFF; DNA: TGTGCCAGCAGCTTTGGGGACAGGGATGAAAAACTGTTTTTT
D: TRBD2; V: TRBV7-2; J: TRBJ2-1; size: few; CDR3: CASSLVRLAGLRNEQFF; DNA: TGTGCCAGCAGCTTAGTGCGGCTAGCGGGGTTGAGGAATGAGCAGTTCTTC
D: -; V: TRBV7-2; J: TRBJ1-1; size: -; CDR3: CASSRPGNTEAFF; DNA: TGTGCCAGCAGCCGGCCGGGGAACACTGAAGCTTTCTTT
D: -; V: TRBV6-1; J: TRBJ1-2; size: -; CDR3: CASSEADEWAYGYTF; DNA: TGTGCCAGCAGTGAAGCTGACGAATGGGCCTATGGCTACACCTTC
D: -; V: TRBV5-1; J: TRBJ2-7; size: -; CDR3: CASSVSTGAYEQYF; DNA: TGCGCCAGCAGCGTATCAACTGGGGCCTACGAGCAGTACTTC
D: TRBD2; V: TRBV5-4; J: TRBJ2-2; size: few; CDR3: CATTGTSGRFANTGELFF; DNA: TGTGCCACGACCGGGACTAGCGGGAGATTCGCGAACACCGGGGAGCTGTTTTTT
D: TRBD2; V: TRBV9; J: TRBJ2-7; size: -; CDR3: CASSLAGAYEQYF; DNA: TGTGCCAGCAGCCTAGCGGGAGCGTACGAGCAGTACTTC
D: TRBD1; V: TRBV29-1; J: TRBJ1-4; size: -; CDR3: CSAAGQGGEKLFF; DNA: TGCAGCGCCGCGGGACAGGGGGGTGAAAAACTGTTTTTT
D: -; V: TRBV2; J: TRBJ2-1; size: -; CDR3: CAASGQKVYNEQFF; DNA: TGTGCCGCCAGCGGACAGAAAGTTTACAATGAGCAGTTCTTC
D: TRBD1; V: TRBV18; J: TRBJ1-2; size: -; CDR3: CASSPLQGGGYTF; DNA: TGTGCCAGCTCACCACTACAGGGGGGTGGCTACACCTTC
D: TRBD1; V: TRBV5-3; J: TRBJ1-2; size: -; CDR3: CARSTDRIPINYGYTF; DNA: TGTGCCAGAAGCACGGACAGGATCCCGATTAACTATGGCTACACCTTC
D: -; V: TRBV11-2; J: TRBJ1-1; size: -; CDR3: CASSVTSNTEAFF; DNA: TGTGCCAGCAGCGTCACATCCAACACTGAAGCTTTCTTT
D: -; V: TRBV19; J: TRBJ2-3; size: -; CDR3: CASGTTDTQYF; DNA: TGTGCCAGTGGGACAACTGATACGCAGTATTTT
D: -; V: TRBV5-6; J: TRBJ1-5; size: -; CDR3: CASSTYRGGLEPQHF; DNA: TGTGCCAGCAGCACTTACCGCGGGGGGCTGGAGCCCCAGCATTTT
D: -; V: TRBV6-5; J: TRBJ1-2; size: -; CDR3: CASSYGGGGYGYTF; DNA: TGTGCCAGCAGTTACGGGGGCGGCGGCTATGGCTACACCTTC
D: -; V: TRBV4-3; J: TRBJ2-7; size: -; CDR3: CASSQDIKGYEQYF; DNA: TGCGCCAGCAGCCAAGACATTAAGGGCTACGAGCAGTACTTC
D: -; V: TRBV6-5; J: TRBJ2-7; size: -; CDR3: CASSSSQGSLHEQYF; DNA: TGTGCCAGCAGTTCTTCCCAGGGGTCCCTCCACGAGCAGTACTTC
D: -; V: TRBV11-2; J: TRBJ2-3; size: -; CDR3: CASSLAGDTQYF; DNA: TGTGCCAGCAGCTTAGCGGGAGATACGCAGTATTTT
D: -; V: TRBV7-9; J: TRBJ2-3; size: -; CDR3: CASSQRQFSSDTQYF; DNA: TGTGCCAGCAGCCAAAGACAGTTTTCCTCGGATACGCAGTATTTT
D: TRBD2; V: TRBV18; J: TRBJ2-1; size: -; CDR3: CASSPSREGLNEQFF; DNA: TGTGCCAGCTCACCTTCTCGGGAGGGCCTCAATGAGCAGTTCTTC
D: -; V: TRBV7-6; J: TRBJ2-1; size: -; CDR3: CASNLGGGPLNEQFF; DNA: TGTGCCAGCAACTTAGGGGGAGGGCCTCTCAATGAGCAGTTCTTC
D: TRBD2; V: TRBV28; J: TRBJ2-7; size: -; CDR3: CASRLLQGLGAEQYF; DNA: TGTGCCAGCAGACTGTTGCAGGGACTAGGGGCCGAGCAGTACTTC
D: -; V: TRBV6-5; J: TRBJ1-2; size: -; CDR3: CASSDSAAYFF; DNA: TGTGCCAGCAGCGACTCTGCGGCTTATTTCTTC
D: TRBD2; V: TRBV9; J: TRBJ2-5; size: -; CDR3: CASSVLAGGQRETQYF; DNA: TGTGCCAGCAGCGTACTAGCGGGAGGCCAGCGAGAGACCCAGTACTTC
D: -; V: TRBV5-5; J: TRBJ2-1; size: -; CDR3: CASSLVPPSSYNEQFF; DNA: TGTGCCAGCAGCTTAGTCCCACCCTCCTCCTACAATGAGCAGTTCTTC